This T cell receptor (beta chain) originates from a study of OX40 agonist ivuxolimab in advanced cancers. The table lists this clone with a count of one. V shed 1 base and J shed 4 bases, with 10 bases lying between them. This CDR3 has 14 amino acids. Germline lookup yields CDR1 MDHEN and CDR2 SYDVKM. The protocol was immunoSEQ multiplex PCR, while the TCRdb copy is restricted to in-frame clones and leaves out a portion. The sample has over 20,000 clones, 70% to 80% seen once. The sequenced sample was CD4+ or CD8+ T cells sorted from blood, obtained in a trial of the OX40 agonist ivuxolimab. The TCR comes from an adult with an advanced solid tumor such as melanoma, head and neck, liver or kidney cancer. V is TRBV28 and J is TRBJ1-1; D perhaps matches TRBD1 (6 bases). The DNA of the CDR3 is TGTGCCAGCAGTTTATACAGGGAGGCCACTGAAGCTTTCTTT. Protein product: CASSLYREATEAFF.